This T cell receptor beta chain was captured in a study of blood T cells in healthy people across ages. Turning to the study itself: Per every two T cells, about one barcoded beta molecule was captured by template switching. Study-wide results and limits: In the absence of known donor CMV status, changes in expanded clonotypes were possibly confounded.

CDR3 length: 15 residues. V lost 2 bases to trimming and J lost 1 base, with 9 bases between them. Germline CDR1 and CDR2: SGHAT and FQNNGV. Alongside a J-beta primer mix, a sample-barcoded 5' primer served in a second PCR lasting roughly 6 to 11 cycles. Each CDR3 protein is one row after TCRdb ran MiXCR on the 5' RACE reads. Here the sample spans 1 million or so distinct CDR3 sequences, roughly a quarter being singletons. This clonotype appeared once. As yet, its antigen is unknown. Caucasian individuals from Russia who were healthy and aged 6 to 90 acted as donors. The same sample was also studied in work on T cells of mothers and their children. According to that study: With unrelated pairs as the comparison, related mother-child pairs had a slightly higher overlap that was not significant.

The receptor was isolated from a girl aged 2 to 10 in good health. The sequencing sample was made of blood. The chain uses TRBV11-2 and TRBJ2-1; the D is unclear. The CDR3 reads CASSLFKLSYNEQFF. The CDR3 region has the DNA TGTGCCAGCAGCTTATTCAAGCTTTCCTACAATGAGCAGTTCTTC.